These 17 T cell receptor beta chains share one sample of origin, sequenced in a study of early T cells in non-severe SARS-CoV-2 infection. TCRdb itself ran the 5' RACE reads through MiXCR, one entry per CDR3 protein. Of over 50,000 distinct CDR3 sequences listed, about 8% are singletons. The sample was whole blood, taken at baseline. These TCRs come from an adult who was a healthcare worker with PCR-confirmed SARS-CoV-2 infection or an uninfected control (not recorded which).

V is TRBV23-1 and J is TRBJ2-3; D unresolved. TRBV23-1 qualifies as an ORF whose function is uncertain. V gave up 0 bases and J gave up 5 bases, with 0 bases separating them. The CDR3 has 11 residues. CDR3 residues: CASSQSDTQYF. The CDR3 bases are TGCGCCAGCAGTCAATCAGATACGCAGTATTTT.

The CDR3 loop is CASSEAPNSPLHF. CDR3 bases: TGTGCCAGCAGTGAGGCCCCTAATTCACCCCTCCACTTT. The chain has TRBV2 and TRBJ1-6; no definite D call. The germline V gene encodes CDR1 SNHLY and CDR2 FYNNEI. V was cut by 3 bases and J by 6 bases, with 6 bases left in between. The CDR3 has 13 amino acids.

This clonotype was counted a few times. The rearrangement links TRBV6-6 to TRBJ2-6; D is uncertain. Germline assignment: CDR1 MNHNY and CDR2 SVGAGI (reference sequence). This CDR3 is built from 14 residues. Trimming removed 6 bases from V and 2 bases from J, with 8 bases in between. The CDR3 reads CASRSLAGANVLTF. The DNA for the CDR3 is TGTGCCAGCAGGTCCTTAGCTGGGGCCAACGTCCTGACTTTC.

This clonotype occurred many times. This chain links TRBV7-2 with TRBJ2-2; maybe TRBD2 (6 bases). The CDR3 has 16 residues. Germline loops: CDR1 SGHTA, CDR2 FQGNSA. V lost 3 bases to trimming and J lost 5 bases, with 16 bases between them. The CDR3 is CASSFRSGRGTGELFF. The CDR3 DNA reads as TGTGCCAGCAGCTTTCGTTCCGGGAGAGGAACCGGGGAGCTGTTTTTT.

This clonotype was recorded a few times. The rearrangement links TRBV29-1 to TRBJ2-1, with TRBD2 matching 9 bases. Germline values: CDR1 SQVTM, CDR2 ANQGSEA. The CDR3 consists of 16 residues. Unmatched junction bases numbered 9, after V lost 0 bases and J lost 6 bases. The CDR3 reads CSVEDPWREGSNEQFF. In DNA, the CDR3 is TGCAGCGTTGAAGATCCGTGGCGGGAGGGCAGCAATGAGCAGTTCTTC.

The J gene is TRBJ2-1, the V gene TRBV29-1; no definite D call. Germline-derived CDR1 and CDR2 are SQVTM and ANQGSEA. The V and J ends lost 0 bases and 7 bases respectively, with 4 bases between them. The CDR3 sequence is 11 residues long. The CDR3 DNA follows: TGCAGCGTTGAAGAATGGAATGAGCAGTTCTTC. It encodes CSVEEWNEQFF.

This clonotype was observed many times. V gene TRBV20-1 combines with J gene TRBJ1-4, with D unresolved. The V end lost 0 bases, the J end lost 3 bases, and 20 bases lay between the germline ends. This CDR3 region has 18 residues. Germline V gene lookup returns CDR1 DFQATT and CDR2 SNEGSKA (reference sequence). The DNA for the CDR3 is TGCAGTGCTAGAGAGGCCGACATGCGTGCCCGGGCTAATGAAAAACTGTTTTTT. It yields the protein CSAREADMRARANEKLFF.

The V gene is TRBV7-8, the J gene TRBJ2-3; a weak D match, TRBD2 (6 bases). This CDR3 contains 15 residues. Trimming pared 4 bases from V and 4 bases from J, leaving 15 bases between. CDR1 is SGHVS, CDR2 FQNEAQ, per germline. The CDR3 is CASSWDFAAPDTQYF. The DNA for the CDR3 is TGTGCCAGCAGCTGGGACTTCGCGGCCCCAGATACGCAGTATTTT.

A few counts support this clonotype. This chain joins TRBV6-1 and TRBJ2-5, with D perhaps matching TRBD2 (5 bases). The CDR3 spans 16 residues. Germline assignment: CDR1 MNHNS and CDR2 SASEGT. The ends were cut back, 0 bases at V and 5 bases at J, with 16 bases in the middle. The CDR3 reads CASSEAGSTRGETQYF. CDR3 DNA sequence: TGTGCCAGCAGTGAAGCTGGCTCAACAAGAGGGGAGACCCAGTACTTC.

This clonotype was detected a few times. The chain has TRBV19 and TRBJ2-1; a weak D match, TRBD2 (6 bases). The V gene lost 3 bases and the J gene lost 7 bases, with 19 bases spanning the gap. Per germline, CDR1 LNHDA and CDR2 SQIVND (reference sequence). The CDR3 totals 16 residues. The CDR3 loop reads CASSMGGTLLGNEQFF. The CDR3 nucleotides are TGTGCCAGTAGTATGGGGGGTACCCTCCTAGGGAATGAGCAGTTCTTC.

The chain joins TRBV20-1 to TRBJ2-2, with 8 bases lining up with TRBD1. Per the germline V gene, CDR1 is DFQATT and CDR2 is SNEGSKA (reference sequence). The CDR3 runs 13 residues. The junction had 6 bases not matched to a gene; V was cut back by 6 bases and J by 6 bases. The chain's CDR3 is CSARDRSAGELFF. CDR3 nucleotide sequence: TGCAGTGCCCGGGACAGGTCAGCCGGGGAGCTGTTTTTT.

The chain has TRBV30 and TRBJ2-1; weak D call: TRBD2 (5 bases). Between the trimmed V and J ends, which lost 4 bases and 8 bases, there was a span of 15 bases. The CDR3 contains 13 residues. The germline V gene has CDR1 GTSNPN and CDR2 SVGIG (reference sequence). CDR3 DNA sequence: TGTGCCTGGACCGACGGACCCGGGGATGAGCAGTTCTTC. Amino acids: CAWTDGPGDEQFF.

This clonotype was observed many times. J is TRBJ2-5 and V is TRBV7-2; TRBD1 or TRBD2 may be the D gene (5 bases each). Trimming removed 1 base at V and 2 bases at J, with 8 bases between. The CDR3 loop spans 14 amino acids. Germline V gives CDR1 SGHTA, CDR2 FQGNSA. DNA for the CDR3: TGTGCCAGCAGCTTAGGGGGGTATCAAGAGACCCAGTACTTC. It codes for CASSLGGYQETQYF.

There are a few counts of this clonotype. The chain employs TRBV27 and TRBJ1-6, with a tentative D call TRBD1 (6 bases). The CDR3 is 14 amino acids. V was clipped by 3 bases and J by 7 bases, with 10 bases between them. CDR1 is MNHEY, CDR2 SMNVEV, per germline (reference sequence). This CDR3 reads CASSFRDNNSPLHF. The CDR3 coding sequence is TGTGCCAGCAGTTTCCGGGACAACAATTCACCCCTCCACTTT.

This clonotype has ten or more counts. J is TRBJ2-1 and V is TRBV3-1; 11 positions match TRBD2. After removal of 4 bases from V and 6 bases from J, the junction contained 8 bases not matched to a gene. The CDR3 sequence is 16 residues long. Germline CDR1 is LGHDT and CDR2 is YNNKEL (reference sequence). The CDR3 DNA is TGTGCCAGCAGCCGGTTTAGCGGGAGGGGGACCAATGAGCAGTTCTTC. This translates into CASSRFSGRGTNEQFF.

This clonotype was observed a few times. The rearrangement links TRBV12-3 or TRBV12-4 to TRBJ2-3; TRBD2 aligns across 7 bases. This CDR3 region has 15 residues. J was trimmed by 5 bases and V by 2 bases; bases with no gene match: 7. CDR3 loop: CASSLMAGAEDTQYF. In DNA form, the CDR3 reads TGTGCCAGCAGTTTAATGGCGGGAGCGGAAGATACGCAGTATTTT.

This clonotype was seen at least ten times. The chain uses TRBV7-9 and TRBJ2-5; TRBD1 might be the D (5 bases). The V gene's germline CDR1 is SEHNR and CDR2 FQNEAQ (reference sequence). The CDR3 runs 11 residues. V lost 5 bases and J 4 bases, leaving 5 bases between the germline ends. In DNA form, the CDR3 reads TGTGCCAGCAGCGACAGAGAGACCCAGTACTTC. This translates into CASSDRETQYF. The full variable domain, in which reference TRBV7-9 and TRBJ2-5 provide the parts outside the CDR3, is DTGVSQNPRHKITKRGQNVTFRCDPISEHNRLYWYRQTLGQGPEFLTYFQNEAQLEKSRLLSDRFSAERPKGSFSTLEIQRTEQGDSAMYLCASSDRETQYFGPGTRLLVL.